This T cell receptor (beta chain) is from a study of T cell responses to AZD1222 COVID-19 vaccine. Study at large: Combined were second doses at about 4 or about 12 weeks. Study observations and caveats: Among vaccine-associated CD4 TCRs, coverage spanned spike, with dominance at 160-218 and 743-854.

The table came from immunoSEQ multiplex PCR; TCRdb's copy has only in-frame clones and leaves some out. The sample lists more than 85,000 clones, about 89% seen once, with about a sixth in the top ten. Regarding this clone: Its antigen is unknown.

The V end lost 0 bases, the J end lost 5 bases, and 13 bases lay between the germline ends. This CDR3 spans 15 amino acids. CDR1 and CDR2 from the germline V gene are PRHDT and FYEKMQ (reference sequence). The clonotype originates from an adult in good health. The chain recombines TRBV13 with TRBJ1-2; possibly TRBD1 for D (5 bases). The sample consisted of peripheral blood, taken on day 0 of AZD1222 vaccination. The CDR3: CASSLGGGSAYGYTF. CDR3 coding DNA: TGTGCCAGCAGCTTAGGTGGGGGGAGCGCGTATGGCTACACCTTC.